Listed here is a single T cell receptor beta chain. These data originate in a study of blood T cells in healthy people across ages. The donors, healthy Caucasians from Russia, were aged roughly 6 to 90. Primed by a sample-barcoded 5' primer and a J-beta primer mix, a second PCR proceeded for about 6 to 11 cycles. TCRdb reanalysed the 5' RACE reads using MiXCR and keeps one entry per CDR3 protein. The table lists about 670,000 distinct CDR3 sequences, roughly half of them singletons, with approximately 12% in the top ten. Sequencing was carried out using blood. This TCR came from a woman aged 80 or over in good health.

The CDR3: CASSSGLAASGTQYF. The CDR3 DNA is TGTGCCAGCAGCTCGGGACTAGCGGCCTCGGGGACGCAGTATTTT. The chain is built from TRBV7-2 and TRBJ2-3, with TRBD2 identical over 11 bases. Trimming cost V 4 bases and J 9 bases; bases outside gene matches: 9. This CDR3 region has 15 residues. Germline V gene sequence: CDR1 SGHTA, CDR2 FQGNSA.